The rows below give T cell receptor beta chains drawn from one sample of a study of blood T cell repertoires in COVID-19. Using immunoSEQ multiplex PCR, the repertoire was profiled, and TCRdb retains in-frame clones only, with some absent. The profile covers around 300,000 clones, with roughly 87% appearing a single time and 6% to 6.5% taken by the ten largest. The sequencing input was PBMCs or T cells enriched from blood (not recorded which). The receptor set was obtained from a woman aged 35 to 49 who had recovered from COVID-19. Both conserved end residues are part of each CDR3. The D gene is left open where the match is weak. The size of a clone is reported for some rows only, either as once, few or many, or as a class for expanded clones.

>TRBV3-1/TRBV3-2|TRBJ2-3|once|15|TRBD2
TGTGCCAGCAGCTTACAGCGGGAGTATCCAGATACGCAGTATTTT
CASSLQREYPDTQYF
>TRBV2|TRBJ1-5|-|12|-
TGTGCCAGCGGGCAGGGGATTCAGCCCCAGCATTTT
CASGQGIQPQHF
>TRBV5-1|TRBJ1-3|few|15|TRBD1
TGCGCCAGCAGCTCCCGGACAGGGACTGGAAACACCATATATTTT
CASSSRTGTGNTIYF
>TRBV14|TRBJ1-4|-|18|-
TGTGCCAGCAGCCAAGGCCTGGGGGGGCCAGGGACTAATGAAAAACTGTTTTTT
CASSQGLGGPGTNEKLFF
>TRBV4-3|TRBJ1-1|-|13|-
TGCGCCAGCAGCCAAGCCAAGGGGAGGAGAGCTTTCTTT
CASSQAKGRRAFF
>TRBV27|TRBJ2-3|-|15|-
TGTGCCAGCAGGATAGGGGACACCCGCACAGATACGCAGTATTTT
CASRIGDTRTDTQYF
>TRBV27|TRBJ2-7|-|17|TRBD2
TGTGCCAGCAGTTTGCTACTAGCGGGAGGAAGGCCGTTAGAGCAGTACTTC
CASSLLLAGGRPLEQYF
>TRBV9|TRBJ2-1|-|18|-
TGTGCCAGCAGCGAGGGGGTGAGGTTGAGGGCACCTTACAATGAGCAGTTCTTC
CASSEGVRLRAPYNEQFF
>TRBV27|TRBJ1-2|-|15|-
TGTGCCAGCAGTTTCTGGGGGCCCAACAACTATGGCTACACCTTC
CASSFWGPNNYGYTF
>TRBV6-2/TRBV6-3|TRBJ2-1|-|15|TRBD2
TGTGCCAGCAGTTACTCGAGACTAGCGGAAAATGAGCAGTTCTTC
CASSYSRLAENEQFF
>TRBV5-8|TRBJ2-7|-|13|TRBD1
TGTGCCAGCTGGAGGACAGGATCCTACGAGCAGTACTTC
CASWRTGSYEQYF
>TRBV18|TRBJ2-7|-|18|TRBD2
TGTGCCAGCTCCCCTACATTCATTGGGACTAGCGGGAGGTACGAGCAGTACTTC
CASSPTFIGTSGRYEQYF
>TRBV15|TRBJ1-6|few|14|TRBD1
TGTGCCACCAGCAGAGATGTTTCTGGGACAGGGTTGCACTTT
CATSRDVSGTGLHF
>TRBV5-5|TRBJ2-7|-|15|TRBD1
TGTGCCAGCGGGATCGCGACAGGGGGCCAATACGAGCAGTACTTC
CASGIATGGQYEQYF
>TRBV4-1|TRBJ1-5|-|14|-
TGCGCCAGCAGCCAAGACCGGGTTGGTCAGCCCCAGCATTTT
CASSQDRVGQPQHF
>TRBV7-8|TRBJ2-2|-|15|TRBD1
TGTGCCAGCAGCTTTAATACAGGGGCCACCGGGGAGCTGTTTTTT
CASSFNTGATGELFF
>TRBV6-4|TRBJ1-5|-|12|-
TGTGCCAGCAGCTCTCAGGGTCAGCCCCAGCATTTT
CASSSQGQPQHF
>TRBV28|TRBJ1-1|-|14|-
TGTGCCAGCAGTTTAGGAGGGATGAACACTGAAGCTTTCTTT
CASSLGGMNTEAFF
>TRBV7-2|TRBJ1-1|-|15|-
TGTGCCAGCAGCTTGGGAGGGAAACCGAACACTGAAGCTTTCTTT
CASSLGGKPNTEAFF
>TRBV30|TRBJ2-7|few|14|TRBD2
TGTGCCTGGAGTCCCAACGGACTAGGCTACGAGCAGTACTTC
CAWSPNGLGYEQYF
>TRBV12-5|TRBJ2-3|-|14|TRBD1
TGTGCTAGTGGTCCCGGAGACAGGGCAGATACGCAGTATTTT
CASGPGDRADTQYF
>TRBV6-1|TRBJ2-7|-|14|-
TGTGCCAGCAGTTCCGTGGGCAATGAGCACGAGCAGTACTTC
CASSSVGNEHEQYF
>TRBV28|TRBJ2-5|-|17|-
TGTGCCAGCAGCCCCGCGGTGGTAGGAGATTACCAAGAGACCCAGTACTTC
CASSPAVVGDYQETQYF
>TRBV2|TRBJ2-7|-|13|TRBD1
TGTGCCAGCAGCTCAGGACAGGGTAGCGAGCAGTACTTC
CASSSGQGSEQYF
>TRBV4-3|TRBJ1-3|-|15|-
TGCGCCAGCAGCCCCCAGGGCGTAAGTGGAAACACCATATATTTT
CASSPQGVSGNTIYF
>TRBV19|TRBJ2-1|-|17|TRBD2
TGTGCCAGTAGTACACTAGCGGGAGATCAGTTGCACAATGAGCAGTTCTTC
CASSTLAGDQLHNEQFF
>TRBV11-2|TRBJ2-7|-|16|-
TGTGCCAGCAGCTTAGATAAGCCCCCGGGGGGCGGCGAGCAGTACTTC
CASSLDKPPGGGEQYF
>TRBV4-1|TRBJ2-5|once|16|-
TGCGCCAGCAGCCGGAGGGCATTGCCGAATCAAGAGACCCAGTACTTC
CASSRRALPNQETQYF
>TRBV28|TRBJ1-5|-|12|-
TGTGCCAGCGCAGGGGGCAATCAGCCCCAGCATTTT
CASAGGNQPQHF
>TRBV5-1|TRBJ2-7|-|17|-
TGCGCCAGCAGCTTGTGGCGGGGTCGACAGGGTAACGGTGAGCAGTACTTC
CASSLWRGRQGNGEQYF
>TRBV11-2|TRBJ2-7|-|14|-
TGTGCCAGCAGCTTTTTCGCGGGATCCTACGAGCAGTACTTC
CASSFFAGSYEQYF
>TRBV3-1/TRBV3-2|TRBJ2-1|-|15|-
TGTGCCAGCAGCCAACGTTTTGACGGGTACAATGAGCAGTTCTTC
CASSQRFDGYNEQFF
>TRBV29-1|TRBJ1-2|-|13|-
TGCAGCGTTGAAGATAGGTTTTCTAGAGGCTACACCTTC
CSVEDRFSRGYTF
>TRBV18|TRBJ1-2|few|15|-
TGTGCCAGCTCACCAGAGCGAGCTCGGTCTAATGGCTACACCTTC
CASSPERARSNGYTF
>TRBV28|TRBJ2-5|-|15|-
TGTGCCAGCAGTACCCGCCGGGGTAATCAAGAGACCCAGTACTTC
CASSTRRGNQETQYF
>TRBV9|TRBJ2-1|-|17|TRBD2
TGTGCCAGCAGCGCCCGCTCGACTAGCGGGAGTACTGGTGAGCAGTTCTTC
CASSARSTSGSTGEQFF
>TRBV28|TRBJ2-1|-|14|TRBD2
TGTGCCAGCGGCAGCTCCGGGAGGGCCGGTGAGCAGTTCTTC
CASGSSGRAGEQFF
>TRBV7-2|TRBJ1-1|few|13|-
TGTGCCAGCAGTCAGGGCCACAACACTGAAGCTTTCTTT
CASSQGHNTEAFF
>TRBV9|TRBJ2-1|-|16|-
TGTGCCAGCACCTCCTCGGGGGGCGGGACGTTCGATGAGCAGTTCTTC
CASTSSGGGTFDEQFF
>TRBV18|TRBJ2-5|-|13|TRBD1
TGTGCCAGCTCCCGGACAGGGGGGGAGACCCAGTACTTC
CASSRTGGETQYF
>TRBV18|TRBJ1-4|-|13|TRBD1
TGTGCCAGCTCAGTGGACAGGGGGAACAAACTGTTTTTT
CASSVDRGNKLFF
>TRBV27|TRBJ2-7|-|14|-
TGTGCCAGCAGTTTCGGGGAGGTGAGAAGCGAGCAGTACTTC
CASSFGEVRSEQYF
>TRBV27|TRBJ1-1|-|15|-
TGTGCCAGCAGTTTATGGGGCAGGGAGAACACTGAAGCTTTCTTT
CASSLWGRENTEAFF
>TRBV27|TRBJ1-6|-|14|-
TGTGCCAGCAGTTTCTGGCAGAATAATTCACCCCTCCACTTT
CASSFWQNNSPLHF
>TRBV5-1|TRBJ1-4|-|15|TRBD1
TGCGCCAGCAGCTTGTATAGACAGGGTGATGAAAAACTGTTTTTT
CASSLYRQGDEKLFF
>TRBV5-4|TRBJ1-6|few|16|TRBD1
TGTGCCAGCAGCTCCGGCCGGACAGGGAATAATTCACCCCTCCACTTT
CASSSGRTGNNSPLHF
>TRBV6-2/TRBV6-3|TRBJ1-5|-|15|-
TGTGCCAGCAGTTTGGGTCGCGTGGCTAGGAAGCCCCAGCATTTT
CASSLGRVARKPQHF
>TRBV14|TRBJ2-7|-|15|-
TGTGCCAGCAGCCAAGCTAGGTTCGGCGCCTACGAGCAGTACTTC
CASSQARFGAYEQYF